This T cell receptor beta chain was captured in a study of shared clonotypes between healthy human individuals. Study-wide background: CD4 naive cells filled three plates per donor, CD4 memory three, CD8 naive two and CD8 memory one.

The CDR3 runs to 15 residues. CDR1 is KGHSH and CDR2 is LQKENI in the germline V gene. The V gene lost 0 bases and the J gene lost 1 base, with 8 bases spanning the gap. The assay was run at deep level. Sorted-subset replicate PCR reactions contained roughly 200 ng DNA, corresponding to tens of thousands of T cell genomes. Produced via immunoSEQ multiplex PCR; TCRdb's table is partial and in-frame only. The data contain roughly 640,000 clones, approximately 97% of them singletons. The source material was naive CD4+ T cells sorted from blood. The subset denotes: CD45RA+ positively selected. The V and J genes are TRBV18 and TRBJ2-3; D uncertain. This TCR came from a woman in her 30s in good health. The CDR3 reads CASSPPSSGTDTQYF. In DNA form, the CDR3 reads TGTGCCAGCTCACCACCCTCGTCGGGCACAGATACGCAGTATTTT. Looking up the rest from reference TRBV18 and TRBJ2-3 gives the full variable domain: NAGVMQNPRHLVRRRGQEARLRCSPMKGHSHVYWYRQLPEEGLKFMVYLQKENIIDESGMPKERFSAEFPKEGPSILRIQQVVRGDSAAYFCASSPPSSGTDTQYFGPGTRLTVL.